The 6 T cell receptor beta chains below were found in one sample sequenced in a study of T cell changes during pregnancy in multiple sclerosis. Sequenced by immunoSEQ multiplex PCR; TCRdb stores in-frame clones only, minus some. The sample includes tens of thousands of clones, approximately 92% of them seen just once. The sequencing used CD4+ T cells from peripheral blood mononuclear cells, collected after pregnancy. Receptors were obtained from a female donor with multiple sclerosis, enrolled in a pregnancy study.

The DNA of the CDR3 is TGTGCCAGACTAGCGTACTCCTACAATGAGCAGTTCTTC. Amino acid sequence: CARLAYSYNEQFF. V and J are TRBV6-5 and TRBJ2-1, with 7 nucleotides matching TRBD2. With 9 bases clipped from V and 0 bases from J, the junction kept 2 bases outside the gene matches. The CDR3 spans 13 residues. Germline CDR1 and CDR2: MNHEY and SVGAGI.

The chain joins TRBV6-1 to TRBJ2-7; D may be TRBD1 (5 bases). CDR1 is MNHNS and CDR2 is SASEGT in the germline V gene. The CDR3 length is 14 residues. Trimming took 6 bases from V and 7 from J, leaving 19 bases between them. The CDR3 bases are TGTGCCAGCAGATCTGTCGGGCAGGGTCGGGAGCAGTACTTC. Translated: CASRSVGQGREQYF.

A note on this clone: This specimen includes other DNA sequences encoding the same CDR3. The V gene is TRBV9, the J gene TRBJ1-2; D gene uncertain. V was clipped by 0 bases and J by 1 base, with 4 bases between them. Germline CDR1 is SGDLS and CDR2 is YYNGEE. This CDR3 spans 13 amino acids. The CDR3 sequence is CASSVGVNYGYTF. CDR3 DNA sequence: TGTGCCAGCAGCGTAGGCGTTAACTATGGCTACACCTTC.

The chain combines TRBV6-7 with TRBJ2-1; 8 bases map to TRBD2. TRBV6-7 has ORF status, its function being uncertain. This CDR3 has 13 residues. With V trimmed by 7 bases and J by 2 bases, 1 base remained unmatched. The CDR3 loop reads CASIAGPYNEQFF. The CDR3 nucleotides read TGTGCCAGCATAGCGGGACCCTACAATGAGCAGTTCTTC.

The chain couples TRBV2 to TRBJ2-5; 9 bases match TRBD1. This CDR3 is built from 16 residues. The trim removed 5 bases at V and 5 bases at J, leaving 12 bases unmatched. Germline lookup yields CDR1 SNHLY and CDR2 FYNNEI. The CDR3 nucleotides are TGTGCCAGCAGTTCTACACGGACAGGGGTGGCGGAGACCCAGTACTTC. Residues: CASSSTRTGVAETQYF.

The chain recombines TRBV9 with TRBJ2-7, with 15 bases aligning to TRBD2. The germline V gene has CDR1 SGDLS and CDR2 YYNGEE. V shed 4 bases and J 1 base; nucleotides not matched to a gene: 9. CDR3 size: 18 residues. The CDR3 nucleotides are TGTGCCAGCAGCCCCGGGACTAGCGGGAGGTGGTCGTCCTACGAGCAGTACTTC. Protein sequence: CASSPGTSGRWSSYEQYF.